This TCR beta chain was documented in a study of regulatory T cells in long-lasting Graves disease. Findings and caveats of the study: Exclusively peripheral blood, rather than thyroid tissue, was studied.

Through Arm-PCR of CDR3 regions and iRepertoire HTBI primers, TCR beta libraries were built. TCRdb redid the calling of the multiplex PCR reads with MiXCR, one entry per CDR3 protein. This sample has nearly 350,000 distinct CDR3 sequences, with 15% to 20% found just once. Sample time point: persistent/refractory GD, antithyroid drugs over 5 years with positive TRAb. Construction of the TCR library relied on RNA isolated from PBMCs. The guidelines of the American Thyroid Association were the basis for diagnosing Graves' disease. As for this clonotype: The antigen remains unidentified.

This CDR3 comprises 11 residues. The germline V gene has CDR1 SQVTM and CDR2 ANQGSEA. V lost 5 bases to trimming and J lost 1 base, with 5 bases between them. Sequencing used peripheral blood mononuclear cells (PBMCs), obtained when the disease was refractory, from a patient treated with antithyroid drugs. The sequence was obtained from a female donor with Graves disease. This chain uses TRBV29-1 with TRBJ1-1; D not resolved. CDR3: CSVLPNTEAFF. CDR3 coding DNA: TGCAGCGTTCTTCCGAACACTGAAGCTTTCTTT.